Detailed here is one T cell receptor beta chain. The V gene lost 1 base and the J gene lost 3 bases, with 10 bases spanning the gap. This CDR3 comprises 14 residues. CDR1 and CDR2 (germline): MNHNS, SASEGT. Libraries were prepared by immunoSEQ multiplex PCR; TCRdb keeps only in-frame clonotypes and omits some of them. The sample holds 100,000 to 150,000 clones, around 92% seen once. The entry originates in a study of control samples from healthy donors and cancer patients. The sequence was obtained from a man older than 75 with head and neck cancer. Sequenced input: PBMCs. This chain joins TRBV6-1 and TRBJ2-7, with D perhaps TRBD1 (6 bases). CDR3 residues: CASSEVGRGYEQYF. The CDR3, as DNA: TGTGCCAGCAGTGAAGTCGGCAGGGGCTACGAGCAGTACTTC.